This entry describes one TCR beta chain. The repertoire was sequenced with immunoSEQ multiplex PCR; TCRdb's copy has only in-frame clones and lacks some. Here the sample spans roughly 79,000 clones, over 65% being singletons. Germline V gives CDR1 MNHNY, CDR2 SVGAGI (reference sequence). The CDR3 sequence is 16 residues long. V was shortened by 2 bases and J by 4 bases, with 16 bases between the two germline ends. This record belongs to a study of control samples from healthy donors and cancer patients. This TCR derives from a man in his fifties in good health. Sequenced input: blood. The chain carries TRBV6-6 and TRBJ2-3; no reliable D call. The CDR3 loop reads CASSYGYIGGSDTQYF. DNA of the CDR3: TGTGCCAGCAGTTACGGCTACATCGGTGGTTCAGATACGCAGTATTTT.